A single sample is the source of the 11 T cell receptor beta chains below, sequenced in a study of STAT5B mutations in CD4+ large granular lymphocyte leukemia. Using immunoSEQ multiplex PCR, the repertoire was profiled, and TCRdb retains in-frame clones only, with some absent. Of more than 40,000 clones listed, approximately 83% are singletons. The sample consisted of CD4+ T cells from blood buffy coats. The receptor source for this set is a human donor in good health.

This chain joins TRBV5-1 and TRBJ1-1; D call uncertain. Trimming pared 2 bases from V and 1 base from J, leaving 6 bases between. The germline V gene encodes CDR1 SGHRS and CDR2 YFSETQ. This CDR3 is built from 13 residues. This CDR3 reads CASSLTANTEAFF. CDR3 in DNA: TGCGCCAGCAGCTTAACAGCGAACACTGAAGCTTTCTTT.

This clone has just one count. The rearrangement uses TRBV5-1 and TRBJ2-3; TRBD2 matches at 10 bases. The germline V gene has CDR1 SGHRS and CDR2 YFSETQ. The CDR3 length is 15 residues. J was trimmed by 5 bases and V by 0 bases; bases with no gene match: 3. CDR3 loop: CASSLALAGVDTQYF. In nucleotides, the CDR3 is TGCGCCAGCAGCTTGGCGCTAGCGGGAGTAGATACGCAGTATTTT.

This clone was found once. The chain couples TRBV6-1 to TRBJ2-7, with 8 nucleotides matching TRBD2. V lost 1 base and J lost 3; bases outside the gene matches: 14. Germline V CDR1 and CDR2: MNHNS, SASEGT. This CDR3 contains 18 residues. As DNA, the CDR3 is TGTGCCAGCAGTGAAGAGCGTGGTCGGACTAGCAATCGCTACGAGCAGTACTTC. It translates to CASSEERGRTSNRYEQYF.

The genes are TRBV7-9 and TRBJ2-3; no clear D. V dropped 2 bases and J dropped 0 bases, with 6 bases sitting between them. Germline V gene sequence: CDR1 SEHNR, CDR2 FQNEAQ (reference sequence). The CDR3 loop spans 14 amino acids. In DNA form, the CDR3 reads TGTGCCAGCAGCTTAAGCGCTAGCACAGATACGCAGTATTTT. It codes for CASSLSASTDTQYF. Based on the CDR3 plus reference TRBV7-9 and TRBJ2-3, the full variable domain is DTGVSQNPRHKITKRGQNVTFRCDPISEHNRLYWYRQTLGQGPEFLTYFQNEAQLEKSRLLSDRFSAERPKGSFSTLEIQRTEQGDSAMYLCASSLSASTDTQYFGPGTRLTVL.

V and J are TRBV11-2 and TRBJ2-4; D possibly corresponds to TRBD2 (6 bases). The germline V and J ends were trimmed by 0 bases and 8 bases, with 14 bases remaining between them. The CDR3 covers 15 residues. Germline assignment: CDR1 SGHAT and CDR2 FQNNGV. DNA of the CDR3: TGTGCCAGCAGCTTAGAGGTCAGCCCGGGGGACATTCAGTACTTC. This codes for CASSLEVSPGDIQYF.

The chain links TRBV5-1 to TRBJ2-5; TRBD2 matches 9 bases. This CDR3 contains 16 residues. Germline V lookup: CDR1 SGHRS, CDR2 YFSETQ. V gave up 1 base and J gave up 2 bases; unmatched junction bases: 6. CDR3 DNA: TGCGCCAGCAGCTTGTGGCTAGCGGGAAGTCAAGAGACCCAGTACTTC. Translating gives CASSLWLAGSQETQYF.

CDR3 loop: CASSHPGQAPGNTIYF. CDR3 in DNA: TGTGCCAGTAGCCATCCGGGACAGGCTCCTGGAAACACCATATATTTT. This rearrangement joins TRBV19 to TRBJ1-3; 8 bases fit TRBD1. Trimming at V came to 6 bases and at J to 2 bases, leaving 9 bases not matched to a gene. The CDR3 runs 16 residues. The germline V gene has CDR1 LNHDA and CDR2 SQIVND (reference sequence).

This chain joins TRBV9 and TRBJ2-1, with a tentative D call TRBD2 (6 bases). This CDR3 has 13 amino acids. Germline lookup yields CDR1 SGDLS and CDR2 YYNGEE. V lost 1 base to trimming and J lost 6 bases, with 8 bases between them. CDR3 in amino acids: CASSVSSGNEQFF. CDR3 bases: TGTGCCAGCAGCGTAAGTAGCGGCAATGAGCAGTTCTTC.

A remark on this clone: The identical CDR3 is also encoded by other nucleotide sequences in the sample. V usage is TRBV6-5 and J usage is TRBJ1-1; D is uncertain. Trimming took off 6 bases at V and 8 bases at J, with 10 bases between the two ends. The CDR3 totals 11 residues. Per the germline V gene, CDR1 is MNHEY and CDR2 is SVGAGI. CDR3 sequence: CASSRQGEAFF. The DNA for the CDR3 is TGTGCCAGCAGCCGACAAGGGGAAGCTTTCTTT.

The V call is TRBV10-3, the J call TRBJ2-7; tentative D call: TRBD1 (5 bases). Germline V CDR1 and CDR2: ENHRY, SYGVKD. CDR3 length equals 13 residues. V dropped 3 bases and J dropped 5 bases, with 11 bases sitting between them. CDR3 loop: CAISEVRRDEQYF. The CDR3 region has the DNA TGTGCCATCAGTGAAGTACGCAGGGACGAGCAGTACTTC.

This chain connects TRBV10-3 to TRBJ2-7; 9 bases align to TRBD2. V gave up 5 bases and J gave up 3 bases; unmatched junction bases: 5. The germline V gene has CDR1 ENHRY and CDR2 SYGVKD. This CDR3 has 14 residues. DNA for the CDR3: TGTGCCATCAGTAACCCTAGCGGGGACTACGAGCAGTACTTC. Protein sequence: CAISNPSGDYEQYF.